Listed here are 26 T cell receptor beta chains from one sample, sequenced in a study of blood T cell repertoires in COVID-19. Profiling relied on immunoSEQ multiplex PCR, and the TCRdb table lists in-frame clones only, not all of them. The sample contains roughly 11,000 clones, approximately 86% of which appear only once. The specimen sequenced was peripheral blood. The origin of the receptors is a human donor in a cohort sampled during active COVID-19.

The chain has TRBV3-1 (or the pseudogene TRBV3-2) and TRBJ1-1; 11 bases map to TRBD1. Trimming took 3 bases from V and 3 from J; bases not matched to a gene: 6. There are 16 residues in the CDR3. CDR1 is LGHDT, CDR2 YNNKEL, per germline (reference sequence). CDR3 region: CASSHGTGGRDTEAFF. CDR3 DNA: TGTGCCAGCAGCCACGGGACAGGGGGGAGGGACACTGAAGCTTTCTTT.

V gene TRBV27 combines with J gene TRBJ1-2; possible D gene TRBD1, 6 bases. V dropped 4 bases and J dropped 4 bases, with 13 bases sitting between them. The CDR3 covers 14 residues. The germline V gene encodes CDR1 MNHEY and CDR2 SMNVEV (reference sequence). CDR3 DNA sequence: TGTGCCAGCAGTTCCCGCAGGGGCGGCTATGGCTACACCTTC. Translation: CASSSRRGGYGYTF.

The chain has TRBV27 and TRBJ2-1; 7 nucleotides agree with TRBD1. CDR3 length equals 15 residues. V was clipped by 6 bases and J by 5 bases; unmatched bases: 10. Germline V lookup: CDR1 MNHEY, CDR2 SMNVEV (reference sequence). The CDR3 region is CASSLGQTPHNEQFF. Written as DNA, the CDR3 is TGTGCCAGCAGCCTGGGACAGACACCCCACAATGAGCAGTTCTTC.

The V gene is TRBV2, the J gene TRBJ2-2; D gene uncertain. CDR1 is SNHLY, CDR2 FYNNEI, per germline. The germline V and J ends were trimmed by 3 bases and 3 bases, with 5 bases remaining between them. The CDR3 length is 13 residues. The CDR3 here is CASSEQYTGELFF. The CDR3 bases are TGTGCCAGCAGTGAGCAGTACACCGGGGAGCTGTTTTTT.

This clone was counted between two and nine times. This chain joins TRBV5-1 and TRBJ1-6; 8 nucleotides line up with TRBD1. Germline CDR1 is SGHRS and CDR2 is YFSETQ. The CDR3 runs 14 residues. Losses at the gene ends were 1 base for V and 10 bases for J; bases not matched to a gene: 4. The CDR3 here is CASSLPAGGSPLHF. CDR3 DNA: TGCGCCAGCAGCTTGCCCGCAGGGGGCTCACCCCTCCACTTT.

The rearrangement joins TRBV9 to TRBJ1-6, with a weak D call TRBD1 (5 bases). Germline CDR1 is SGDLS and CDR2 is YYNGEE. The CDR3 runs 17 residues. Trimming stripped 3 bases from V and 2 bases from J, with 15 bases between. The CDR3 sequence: CASSEGQGFPYNSPLHF. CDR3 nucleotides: TGTGCCAGCAGCGAAGGCCAGGGCTTTCCCTATAATTCACCCCTCCACTTT.

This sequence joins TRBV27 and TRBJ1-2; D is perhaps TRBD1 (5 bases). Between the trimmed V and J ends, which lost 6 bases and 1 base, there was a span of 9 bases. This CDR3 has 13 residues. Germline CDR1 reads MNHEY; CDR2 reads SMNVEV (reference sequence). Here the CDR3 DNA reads TGTGCCAGCAGGAAGGACATTAACTATGGCTACACCTTC. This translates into CASRKDINYGYTF.

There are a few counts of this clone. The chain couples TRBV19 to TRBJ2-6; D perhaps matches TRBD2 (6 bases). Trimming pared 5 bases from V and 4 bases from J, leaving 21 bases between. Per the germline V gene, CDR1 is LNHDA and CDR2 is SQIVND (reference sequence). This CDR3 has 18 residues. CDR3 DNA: TGTGCCAGTAGTGCCGCGGGGTTAGAGGTTCGAGGGGCCAACGTCCTGACTTTC. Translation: CASSAAGLEVRGANVLTF.

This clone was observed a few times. The CDR3 sequence: CSVISGINEQFF. The CDR3 bases are TGCAGCGTCATAAGCGGAATCAATGAGCAGTTCTTC. The V and J genes are TRBV29-1 and TRBJ2-1; D might be TRBD2 (5 bases). Trimming pared 6 bases from V and 6 bases from J, leaving 12 bases between. Germline V gene lookup returns CDR1 SQVTM and CDR2 ANQGSEA. The CDR3 is 12 residues long.

CDR3 protein: CASSRNTKNTEAFF. CDR3 DNA: TGTGCCAGCAGTCGGAACACTAAGAACACTGAAGCTTTCTTT. The V gene is TRBV3-1 (or the pseudogene TRBV3-2), the J gene TRBJ1-1, with D hard to call. V dropped 6 bases and J dropped 1 base, with 12 bases sitting between them. The CDR3 is made up of 14 amino acids. Germline-derived CDR1 and CDR2 are LGHDT and YNNKEL (reference sequence).

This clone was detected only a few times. CDR3 residues: CSVEDPGRGYEQYF. CDR3 DNA: TGCAGCGTTGAAGATCCAGGCAGGGGTTACGAGCAGTACTTC. The chain joins TRBV29-1 to TRBJ2-7; perhaps TRBD1 as D (6 bases). Germline CDR1 and CDR2: SQVTM and ANQGSEA. This CDR3 has 14 amino acids. The germline V and J ends were trimmed by 0 bases and 4 bases, with 13 bases remaining between them.

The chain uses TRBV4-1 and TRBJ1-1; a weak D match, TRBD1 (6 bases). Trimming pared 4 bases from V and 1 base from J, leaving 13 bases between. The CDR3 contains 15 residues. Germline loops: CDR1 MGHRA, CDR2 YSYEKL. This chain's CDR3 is CASSRQGHENTEAFF. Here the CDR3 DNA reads TGCGCCAGCAGCCGGCAGGGGCATGAGAACACTGAAGCTTTCTTT.

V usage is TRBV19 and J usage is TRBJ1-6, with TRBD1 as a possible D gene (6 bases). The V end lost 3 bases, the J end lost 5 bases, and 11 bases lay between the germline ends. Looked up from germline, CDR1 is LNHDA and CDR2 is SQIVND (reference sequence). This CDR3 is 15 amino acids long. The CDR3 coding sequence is TGTGCCAGTAGTATTCAACAGGGAAATAATTCACCCCTCCACTTT. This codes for CASSIQQGNNSPLHF.

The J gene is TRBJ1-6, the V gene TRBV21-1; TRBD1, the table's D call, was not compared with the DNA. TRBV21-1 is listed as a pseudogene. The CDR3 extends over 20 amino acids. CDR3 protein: CASSKEWDIRQGSYNSPLHF. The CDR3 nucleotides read TGTGCCAGCAGCAAAGAGTGGGATATTCGACAGGGGTCCTATAATTCACCCCTCCACTTT.

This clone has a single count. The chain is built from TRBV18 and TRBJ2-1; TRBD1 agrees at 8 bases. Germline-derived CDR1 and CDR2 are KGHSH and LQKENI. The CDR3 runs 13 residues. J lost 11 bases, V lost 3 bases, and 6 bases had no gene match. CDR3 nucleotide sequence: TGTGCCAGCTCACCGGGACAGGAGGCAAAGCAGTTCTTC. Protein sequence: CASSPGQEAKQFF.

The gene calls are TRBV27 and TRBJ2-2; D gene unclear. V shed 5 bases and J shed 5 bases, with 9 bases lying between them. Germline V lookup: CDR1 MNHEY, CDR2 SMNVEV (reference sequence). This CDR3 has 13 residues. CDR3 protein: CASSPHRTGELFF. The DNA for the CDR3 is TGTGCCAGCAGTCCGCATCGGACCGGGGAGCTGTTTTTT.

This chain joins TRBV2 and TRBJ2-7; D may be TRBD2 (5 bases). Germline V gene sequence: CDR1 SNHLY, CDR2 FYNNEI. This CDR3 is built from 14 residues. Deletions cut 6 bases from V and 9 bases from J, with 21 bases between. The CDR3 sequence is CASRSGSAPPWQYF. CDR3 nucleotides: TGTGCCAGCAGGAGCGGTTCCGCTCCCCCATGGCAGTACTTC.

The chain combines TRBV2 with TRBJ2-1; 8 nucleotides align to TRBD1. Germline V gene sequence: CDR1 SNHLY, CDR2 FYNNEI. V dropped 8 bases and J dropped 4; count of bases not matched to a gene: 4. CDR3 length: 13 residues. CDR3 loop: CASLRTGYNEQFF. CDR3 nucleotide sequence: TGTGCCAGCCTCCGGACAGGGTACAATGAGCAGTTCTTC.

CDR3 sequence reads: CASSERREQYF. The CDR3 coding sequence is TGTGCCAGCAGTGAAAGGAGGGAGCAGTACTTC. The V and J genes are TRBV2 and TRBJ2-7; a possible D gene is TRBD2 (5 bases). CDR1 SNHLY and CDR2 FYNNEI come from the germline V gene. This CDR3 has 11 residues. V was shortened by 2 bases and J by 7 bases, with 6 bases between the two germline ends.

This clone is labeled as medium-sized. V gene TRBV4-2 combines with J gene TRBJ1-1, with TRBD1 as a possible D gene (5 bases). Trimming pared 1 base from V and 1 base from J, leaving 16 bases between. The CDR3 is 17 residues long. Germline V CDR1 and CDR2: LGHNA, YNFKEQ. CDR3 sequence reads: CASSQVGWGTGNTEAFF. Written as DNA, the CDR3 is TGTGCCAGCAGCCAAGTGGGGTGGGGAACAGGGAACACTGAAGCTTTCTTT.

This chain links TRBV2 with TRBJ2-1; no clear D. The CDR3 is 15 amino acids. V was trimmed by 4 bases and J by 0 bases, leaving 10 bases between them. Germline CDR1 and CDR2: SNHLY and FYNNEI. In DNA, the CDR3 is TGTGCCAGCAGTGTTGGTGGCAGCTCCTACAATGAGCAGTTCTTC. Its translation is CASSVGGSSYNEQFF.

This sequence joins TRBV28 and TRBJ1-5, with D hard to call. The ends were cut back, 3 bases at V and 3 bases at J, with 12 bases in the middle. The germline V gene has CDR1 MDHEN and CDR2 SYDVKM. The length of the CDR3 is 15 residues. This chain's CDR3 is CASSLGGNTNQPQHF. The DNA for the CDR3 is TGTGCCAGCAGTTTGGGAGGGAATACCAATCAGCCCCAGCATTTT. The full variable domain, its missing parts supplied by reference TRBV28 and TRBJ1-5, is DVKVTQSSRYLVKRTGEKVFLECVQDMDHENMFWYRQDPGLGLRLIYFSYDVKMKEKGDIPEGYSVSREKKERFSLILESASTNQTSMYLCASSLGGNTNQPQHFGDGTRLSIL.

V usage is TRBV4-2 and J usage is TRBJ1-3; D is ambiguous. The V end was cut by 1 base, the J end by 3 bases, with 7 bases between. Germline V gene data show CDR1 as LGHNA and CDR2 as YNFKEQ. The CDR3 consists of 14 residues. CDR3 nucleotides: TGTGCCAGCAGCCAAGTTTCATTTGGAAACACCATATATTTT. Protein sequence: CASSQVSFGNTIYF.

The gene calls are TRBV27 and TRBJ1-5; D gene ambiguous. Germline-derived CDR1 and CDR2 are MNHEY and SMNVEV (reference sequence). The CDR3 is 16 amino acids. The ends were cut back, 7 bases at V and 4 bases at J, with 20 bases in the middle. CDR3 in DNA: TGTGCCAGCATACCAAAAAGGACGGAGGCTAATCAGCCCCAGCATTTT. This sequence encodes CASIPKRTEANQPQHF.

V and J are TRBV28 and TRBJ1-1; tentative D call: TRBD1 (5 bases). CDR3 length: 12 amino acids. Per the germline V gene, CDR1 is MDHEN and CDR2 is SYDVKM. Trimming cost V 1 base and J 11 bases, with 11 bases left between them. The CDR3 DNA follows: TGTGCCAGCAGTTTATTTCACCAGGGCGCTTTCTTT. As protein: CASSLFHQGAFF.

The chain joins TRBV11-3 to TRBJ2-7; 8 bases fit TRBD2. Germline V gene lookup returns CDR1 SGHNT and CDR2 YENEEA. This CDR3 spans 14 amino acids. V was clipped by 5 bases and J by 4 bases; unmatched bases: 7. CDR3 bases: TGTGCCAGCAGCCCAGACCAGCGGGAGTACGAGCAGTACTTC. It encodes CASSPDQREYEQYF.